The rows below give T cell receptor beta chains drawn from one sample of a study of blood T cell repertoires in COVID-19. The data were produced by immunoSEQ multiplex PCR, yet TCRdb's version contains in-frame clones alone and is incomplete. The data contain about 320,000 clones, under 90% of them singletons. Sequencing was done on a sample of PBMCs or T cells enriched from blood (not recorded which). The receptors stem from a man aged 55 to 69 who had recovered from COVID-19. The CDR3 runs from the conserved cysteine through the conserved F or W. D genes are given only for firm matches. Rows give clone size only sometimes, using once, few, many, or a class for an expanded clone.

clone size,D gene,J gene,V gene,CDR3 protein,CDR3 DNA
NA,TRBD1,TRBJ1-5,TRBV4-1,CASSHSQGKNIDQPQHF,TGCGCCAGCAGCCACTCACAGGGGAAAAATATCGATCAGCCCCAGCATTTT
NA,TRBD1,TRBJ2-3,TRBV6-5,CASKDRQGGTDTQYF,TGTGCCAGCAAGGACAGGCAGGGGGGCACAGATACGCAGTATTTT
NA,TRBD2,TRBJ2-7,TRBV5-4,CASSLGTSGFYEQYF,TGTGCCAGCAGCTTGGGGACTAGCGGGTTCTACGAGCAGTACTTC
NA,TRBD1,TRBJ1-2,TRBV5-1,CASSPGQGADGYTF,TGCGCCAGCAGCCCGGGACAGGGGGCGGATGGCTACACCTTC
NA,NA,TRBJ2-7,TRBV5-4,CASSQDSYEQYF,TGTGCCAGCAGCCAAGACAGCTACGAGCAGTACTTC
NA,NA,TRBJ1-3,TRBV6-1,CASSEAVYPTGNTIYF,TGTGCCAGCAGTGAAGCTGTCTACCCCACTGGAAACACCATATATTTT
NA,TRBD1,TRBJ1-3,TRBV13,CASSHSVRQGGGNTIYF,TGTGCCAGCAGCCACTCCGTTAGACAGGGCGGTGGAAACACCATATATTTT
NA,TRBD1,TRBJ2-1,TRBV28,CASSSDRVNEQFF,TGTGCCAGCAGTTCCGACAGGGTCAATGAGCAGTTCTTC
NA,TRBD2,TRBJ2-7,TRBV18,CVSSPSGTSSYEQYF,TGTGTCAGCTCACCTTCCGGGACTAGCTCCTACGAGCAGTACTTC
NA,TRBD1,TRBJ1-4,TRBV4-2,CASSQDERGPKLFF,TGTGCCAGCAGCCAAGATGAGAGGGGGCCAAAACTGTTTTTT
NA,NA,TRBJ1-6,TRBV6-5,CASSWGRVDNSPLHF,TGTGCCAGCAGTTGGGGCAGGGTAGACAATTCACCCCTCCACTTT
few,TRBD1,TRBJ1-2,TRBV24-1,CATSEYRGYGYTF,TGTGCCACCAGTGAATACAGGGGTTATGGCTACACCTTC
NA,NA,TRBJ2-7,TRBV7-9,CASSPKGPYEQYF,TGTGCCAGCAGCCCAAAGGGGCCCTACGAGCAGTACTTC
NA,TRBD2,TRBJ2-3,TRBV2,CASRVWGSGDDTDTQYF,TGTGCCAGCAGAGTGTGGGGTAGCGGGGATGACACAGATACGCAGTATTTT
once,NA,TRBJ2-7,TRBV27,CASSLNGRNYEQYF,TGTGCCAGCAGTTTAAACGGCAGGAACTACGAGCAGTACTTC
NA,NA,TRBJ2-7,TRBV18,CASSPPSSYEQYF,TGTGCCAGCTCACCCCCGAGCTCCTACGAGCAGTACTTC
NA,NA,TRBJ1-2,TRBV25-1,CASSEYSYGYTF,TGTGCCAGCAGTGAATACAGCTATGGCTACACCTTC
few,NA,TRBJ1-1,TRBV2,CASSEPLRGEAFF,TGTGCCAGCAGTGAACCCTTAAGGGGTGAAGCTTTCTTT
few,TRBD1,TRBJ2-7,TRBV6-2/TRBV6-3,CASSDRDRGTYEQYF,TGTGCCAGCAGTGACCGGGACAGGGGGACCTACGAGCAGTACTTC
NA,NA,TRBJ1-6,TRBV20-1,CSASVGQRDSPLHF,TGCAGTGCTAGTGTCGGACAGAGGGATTCACCCCTCCACTTT
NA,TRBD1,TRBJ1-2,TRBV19,CASSIQGARGGYTF,TGTGCCAGTAGTATACAGGGGGCGAGAGGTGGCTACACCTTC
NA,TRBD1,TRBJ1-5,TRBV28,CASSLSADRGYQPQHF,TGTGCCAGCAGTTTATCCGCGGACAGGGGTTATCAGCCCCAGCATTTT
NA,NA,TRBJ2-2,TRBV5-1,CASSLDRERGTGELFF,TGCGCCAGCAGCTTGGACAGGGAAAGAGGAACCGGGGAGCTGTTTTTT
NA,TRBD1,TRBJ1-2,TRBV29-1,CSVGRTGDYGYTF,TGCAGCGTAGGGCGGACAGGGGACTATGGCTACACCTTC
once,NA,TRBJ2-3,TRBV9,CASSVVQGIDTQYF,TGTGCCAGCAGCGTAGTCCAGGGGATAGATACGCAGTATTTT
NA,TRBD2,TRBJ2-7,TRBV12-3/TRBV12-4,CASSRLAGYEQYF,TGTGCCAGCAGTCGACTAGCAGGATACGAGCAGTACTTC
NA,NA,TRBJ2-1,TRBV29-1,CSVRSGRGYNEQFF,TGCAGCGTCAGGTCGGGCAGGGGATACAATGAGCAGTTCTTC
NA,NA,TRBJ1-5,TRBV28,CASSEDGVNQPQHF,TGTGCCAGCAGTGAGGACGGGGTGAATCAGCCCCAGCATTTT
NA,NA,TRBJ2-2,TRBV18,CASSPKTGNTGELFF,TGTGCCAGCTCCCCTAAGACGGGGAACACCGGGGAGCTGTTTTTT
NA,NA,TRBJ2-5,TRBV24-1,CATSDPLRGGAQGTQYF,TGTGCCACCAGTGATCCCCTTCGTGGGGGCGCCCAAGGTACCCAGTACTTC
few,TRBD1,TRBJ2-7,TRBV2,CASRAGGAEQYF,TGTGCCAGCAGAGCAGGGGGCGCCGAGCAGTACTTC
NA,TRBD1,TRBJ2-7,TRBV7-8,CASSPQGATAYEQYF,TGTGCCAGCAGCCCACAGGGGGCCACAGCCTACGAGCAGTACTTC
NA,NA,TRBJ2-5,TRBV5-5,CASKVLQETQYF,TGTGCCAGCAAAGTGCTTCAGGAGACCCAGTACTTC
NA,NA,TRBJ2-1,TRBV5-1,CASSLAQGWNEQFF,TGCGCCAGCAGCTTGGCGCAGGGTTGGAATGAGCAGTTCTTC
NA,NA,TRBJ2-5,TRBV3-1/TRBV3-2,CASSPYRETQYF,TGTGCCAGCAGCCCCTATCGGGAGACCCAGTACTTC
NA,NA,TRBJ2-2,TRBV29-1,CSVRGWYTGELFF,TGCAGCGTCCGAGGGTGGTATACCGGGGAGCTGTTTTTT
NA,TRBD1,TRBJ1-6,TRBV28,CASGDRGGYSPLHF,TGTGCCAGCGGAGACAGGGGTGGGTATTCACCCCTCCACTTT
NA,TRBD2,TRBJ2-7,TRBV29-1,CSAGGLAGYEQYF,TGCAGCGCCGGGGGACTAGCGGGATACGAGCAGTACTTC
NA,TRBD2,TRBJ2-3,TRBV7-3,CASSLGLAGTPSTDTQYF,TGTGCCAGCAGCTTAGGGCTAGCGGGTACCCCTAGCACAGATACGCAGTATTTT
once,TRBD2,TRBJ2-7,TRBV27,CASSLSGGSGTYEQYF,TGTGCCAGCAGTTTAAGCGGGGGAAGTGGCACCTACGAGCAGTACTTC
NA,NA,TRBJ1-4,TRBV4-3,CASSQGFGPSNEKLFF,TGCGCCAGCAGCCAAGGATTTGGTCCGAGTAATGAAAAACTGTTTTTT
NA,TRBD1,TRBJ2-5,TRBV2,CATGTGQGETQYF,TGTGCCACCGGAACCGGACAGGGAGAGACCCAGTACTTC
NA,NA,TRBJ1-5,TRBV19,CASSTTTGNQPQHF,TGTGCCAGTAGTACAACGACTGGCAATCAGCCCCAGCATTTT